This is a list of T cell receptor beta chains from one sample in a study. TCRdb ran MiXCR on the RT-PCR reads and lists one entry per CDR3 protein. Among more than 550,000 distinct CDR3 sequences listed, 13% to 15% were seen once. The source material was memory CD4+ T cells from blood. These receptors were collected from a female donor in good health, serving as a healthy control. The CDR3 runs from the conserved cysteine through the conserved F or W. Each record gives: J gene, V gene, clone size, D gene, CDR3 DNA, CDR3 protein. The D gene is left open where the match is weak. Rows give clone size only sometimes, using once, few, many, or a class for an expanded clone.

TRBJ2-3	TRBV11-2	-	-	TGTGCCAGCAGCCCCCCCGGGATAGGCACAGATACGCAGTATTTT	CASSPPGIGTDTQYF
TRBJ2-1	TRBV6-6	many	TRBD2	TGTGCCAGCACCGAGCGGGGGGAATGGGAGCAGTTCTTC	CASTERGEWEQFF
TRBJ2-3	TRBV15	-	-	TGTGCCACCAGCAGAGTGGCGGCGCCAGGCACAAATACGCAGTATTTT	CATSRVAAPGTNTQYF
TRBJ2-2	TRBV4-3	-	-	TGCGCCAGCAGCCAAGTTCTCCATGGCACCGGGGAGCTGTTTTTT	CASSQVLHGTGELFF
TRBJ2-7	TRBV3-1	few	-	TGTGCCAGCAGTCTAACATACCGGGCCGTCTACGAGCAGTACTTC	CASSLTYRAVYEQYF
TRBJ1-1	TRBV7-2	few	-	TGTGCCAGCAGCTTAGCTCCGAGGACTGAAGCTTTCTTT	CASSLAPRTEAFF
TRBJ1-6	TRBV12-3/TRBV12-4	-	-	TGTGCCAGCAGTTTAAGGGGAAGCGGATCACCCCTCCACTTT	CASSLRGSGSPLHF
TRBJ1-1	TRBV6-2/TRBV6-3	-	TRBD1	TGTGCCAGCAGCCAGGGACAGGGTGGAGGAAACACTGAAGCTTTCTTT	CASSQGQGGGNTEAFF
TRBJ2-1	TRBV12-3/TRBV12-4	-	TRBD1	TGTGCCAGCAGTCGACAGGGGACCTACAATGAGCAGTTCTTC	CASSRQGTYNEQFF
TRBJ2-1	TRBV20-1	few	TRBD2	TGCAGTGCGCACGGGACTAGCGGGTACAATGAGCAGTTCTTC	CSAHGTSGYNEQFF
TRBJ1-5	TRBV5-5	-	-	TGTGCCAGCAGATTGGGGCATAGCAATCAGCCCCAGCATTTT	CASRLGHSNQPQHF
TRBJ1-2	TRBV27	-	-	TGTGCCAGCAGTTTACTGGACTTCTATGGCTACACCTTC	CASSLLDFYGYTF
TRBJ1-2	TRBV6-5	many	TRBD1	TGTGCCAGCAGTTACACAGGGGATAGCGGCTACACCTTC	CASSYTGDSGYTF
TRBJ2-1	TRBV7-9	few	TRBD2	TGTGCCAGCAGCTCGGGCTCCTTAGCGGGAGGTTCCTACAATGAGCAGTTCTTC	CASSSGSLAGGSYNEQFF
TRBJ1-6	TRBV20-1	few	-	TGCAGTACCAGCCTGGACAGCAATAATTCACCCCTCCACTTT	CSTSLDSNNSPLHF
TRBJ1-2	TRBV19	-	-	TGTGCCAGTAGTATCGATGGACAGCCTTTCTATGGCTACACCTTC	CASSIDGQPFYGYTF
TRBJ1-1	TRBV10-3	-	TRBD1	TGTGCCATCGGGAAGGGACAGGGTTTAGACACTGAAGCTTTCTTT	CAIGKGQGLDTEAFF
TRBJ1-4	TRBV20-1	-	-	TGCAGTGCTAGAGACGGCAGCGTCCATGAAAAACTGTTTTTT	CSARDGSVHEKLFF
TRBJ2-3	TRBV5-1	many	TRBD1	TGCGCCAGCAGCTTGGGGGACAGGGAGTCAGATACGCAGTATTTT	CASSLGDRESDTQYF
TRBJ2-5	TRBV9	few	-	TGTGCCAGCAGCGGACCTAAGGTCCAAGAGACCCAGTACTTC	CASSGPKVQETQYF
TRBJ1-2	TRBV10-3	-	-	TGTGCCAGCAGTGAAAGGCAGACTTATGGCTACACCTTC	CASSERQTYGYTF
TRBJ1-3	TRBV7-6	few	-	TGTGCCAGCGTGCTACGTCCTCTCTCTGGAAACACCATATATTTT	CASVLRPLSGNTIYF
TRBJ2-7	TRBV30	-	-	TGTGCCTGGTCCGACACCTACGAGCAGTACTTC	CAWSDTYEQYF
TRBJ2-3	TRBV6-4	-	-	TGTGCCAGTTACGCGGGCGCTCTGCGGGATTTGGATACGCAGTATTTT	CASYAGALRDLDTQYF
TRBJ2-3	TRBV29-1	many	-	TGCAGCGTTGCTACAGTAAGCACAGATACGCAGTATTTT	CSVATVSTDTQYF
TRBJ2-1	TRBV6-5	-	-	TGTGCCAGCAGTACGGGGATGGGGCCCTACAATGAGCAGTTCTTC	CASSTGMGPYNEQFF
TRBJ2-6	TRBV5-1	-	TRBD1	TGCGCCAGCAGCATAACGGGACAGGGGACCGGGGCCAACGTCCTGACTTTC	CASSITGQGTGANVLTF
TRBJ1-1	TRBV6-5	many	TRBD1	TGTGCCAGCAGTTCCGTGGGACAGGGGAACACTGAAGCTTTCTTT	CASSSVGQGNTEAFF
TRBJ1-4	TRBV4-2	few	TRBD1	TGTGCCAGCAGCCAAGACCCCCTCGGACAGGGTGAAAAACTGTTTTTT	CASSQDPLGQGEKLFF
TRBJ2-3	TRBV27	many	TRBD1	TGTGCCAGCAGGACAGGGGGCAGTGATACGCAGTATTTT	CASRTGGSDTQYF
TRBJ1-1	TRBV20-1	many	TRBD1	TGCAGTGCTAGGCGACAGGGGTACACTGAAGCTTTCTTT	CSARRQGYTEAFF
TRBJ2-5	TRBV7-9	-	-	TGTGCCAGCAGCTCCGGGGCTCTGGGCGCGGAGACCCAGTACTTC	CASSSGALGAETQYF
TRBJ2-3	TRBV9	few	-	TGTGCCAGCACAAGGGGAGTTGGCACAGATACGCAGTATTTT	CASTRGVGTDTQYF
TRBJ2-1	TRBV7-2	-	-	TGTGCCAGCAGCCGAGGTCCCGGGAACAATGAGCAGTTCTTC	CASSRGPGNNEQFF
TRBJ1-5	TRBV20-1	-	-	TGCAGTGCCTCAGGGGCGGGACAGCCCCAGCATTTT	CSASGAGQPQHF
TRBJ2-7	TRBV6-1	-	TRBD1	TGTGCCAGCACCCCACAGGGGGGCGTCTACGAGCAGTACTTC	CASTPQGGVYEQYF
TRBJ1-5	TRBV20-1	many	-	TGCAGTGCTAGCGAGACCCCAGCCTATAGCAATCAGCCCCAGCATTTT	CSASETPAYSNQPQHF
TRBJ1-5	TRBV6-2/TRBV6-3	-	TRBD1	TGTGCCAGCAGTTCCCGGGACAGTTTCGGCAATCAGCCCCAGCATTTT	CASSSRDSFGNQPQHF
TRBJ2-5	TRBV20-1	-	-	TGCAGTGCACCACGGGTGGGAATCCAAGAGACCCAGTACTTC	CSAPRVGIQETQYF
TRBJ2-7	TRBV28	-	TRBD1	TGTGCCAGCAGGCCCCCTAGACAGGGGATCGGGCAGTACTTC	CASRPPRQGIGQYF
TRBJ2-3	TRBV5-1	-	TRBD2	TGCGCCAGCAGCTTGGGAGGAATGGGACTAGCGGGGGCCACAGATACGCAGTATTTT	CASSLGGMGLAGATDTQYF
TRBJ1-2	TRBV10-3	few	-	TGTGCCATCAGTCACAGGGCGGAGAGTTATGGCTACACCTTC	CAISHRAESYGYTF
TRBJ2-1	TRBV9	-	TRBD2	TGTGCCAGCAGCCCCCGAGTAGAGGCTAGCGGGAGGAGGAATGAGCAGTTCTTC	CASSPRVEASGRRNEQFF
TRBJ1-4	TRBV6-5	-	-	TGTGCCAGCAGTTCCCCCGGTGGTGTAGGGGAAAAACTGTTTTTT	CASSSPGGVGEKLFF
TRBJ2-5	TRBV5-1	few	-	TGCGCCAGCAGCCCCGCAGGCTTAAGGGGGGACCAGTACTTC	CASSPAGLRGDQYF
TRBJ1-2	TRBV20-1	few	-	TGCAGTGCCAGGTTGATGGGTAACTATGGCTACACCTTC	CSARLMGNYGYTF
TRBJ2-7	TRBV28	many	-	TGTGCCAGCAGGCTCACCTCCGGGACATACGAGCAGTACTTC	CASRLTSGTYEQYF
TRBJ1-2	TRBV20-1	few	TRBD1	TGCAGTGCCACACAGGGGGGAACAAATGGCTACACCTTC	CSATQGGTNGYTF
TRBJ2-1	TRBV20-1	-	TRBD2	TGCAGTGCTGACCGGACTAGCGGCGCGCGGGGGAATGAGCAGTTCTTC	CSADRTSGARGNEQFF
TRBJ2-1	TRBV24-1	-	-	TGTGCCACCAGTGAGGCAGGGAGCTACAATGAGCAGTTCTTC	CATSEAGSYNEQFF
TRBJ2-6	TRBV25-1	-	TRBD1	TGTGCCAGCAGTGCCCCGGGACAGAACTCTGGGGCCAACGTCCTGACTTTC	CASSAPGQNSGANVLTF
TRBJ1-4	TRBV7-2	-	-	TGTGCCAGCAGCTTAGATGGGGATCCCTTGGGTGAAAAACTGTTTTTT	CASSLDGDPLGEKLFF
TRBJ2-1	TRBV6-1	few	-	TGTGCCAGCAGTATAGACCTTGGGGATGAGCAGTTCTTC	CASSIDLGDEQFF